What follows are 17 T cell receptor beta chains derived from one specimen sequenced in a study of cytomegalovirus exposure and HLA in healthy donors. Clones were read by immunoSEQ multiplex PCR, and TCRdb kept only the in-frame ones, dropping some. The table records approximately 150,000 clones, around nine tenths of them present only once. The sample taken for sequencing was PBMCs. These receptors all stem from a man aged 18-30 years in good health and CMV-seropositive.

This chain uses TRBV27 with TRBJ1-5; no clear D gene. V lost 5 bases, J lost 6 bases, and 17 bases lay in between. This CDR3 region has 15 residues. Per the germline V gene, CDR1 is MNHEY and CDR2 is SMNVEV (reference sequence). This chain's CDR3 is CASSVSRNQIQPQHF. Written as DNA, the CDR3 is TGTGCCAGCAGTGTCAGCAGGAATCAAATTCAGCCCCAGCATTTT.

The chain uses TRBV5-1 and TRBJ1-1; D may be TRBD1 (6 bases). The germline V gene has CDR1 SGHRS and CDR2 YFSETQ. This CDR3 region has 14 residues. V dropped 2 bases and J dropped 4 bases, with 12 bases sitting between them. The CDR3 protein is CASSFAGAGTEAFF. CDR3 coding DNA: TGCGCCAGCAGCTTCGCGGGGGCCGGCACTGAAGCTTTCTTT.

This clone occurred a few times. The CDR3 sequence: CASSHESREQYF. DNA of the CDR3: TGTGCCAGCAGCCACGAAAGCCGCGAGCAGTACTTC. The V gene is TRBV5-6, the J gene TRBJ2-7; D is undetermined. The CDR3 sequence is 12 residues long. The V and J ends lost 4 bases and 6 bases respectively, with 11 bases between them. Germline CDR1 reads SGHDT; CDR2 reads YYEEEE.

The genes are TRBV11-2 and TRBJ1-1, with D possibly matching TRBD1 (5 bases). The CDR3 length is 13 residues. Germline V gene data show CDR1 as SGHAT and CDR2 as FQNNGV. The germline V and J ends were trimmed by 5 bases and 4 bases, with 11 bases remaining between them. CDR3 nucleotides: TGTGCCAGCAGCCCAGGGTTAGGCACTGAAGCTTTCTTT. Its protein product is CASSPGLGTEAFF.

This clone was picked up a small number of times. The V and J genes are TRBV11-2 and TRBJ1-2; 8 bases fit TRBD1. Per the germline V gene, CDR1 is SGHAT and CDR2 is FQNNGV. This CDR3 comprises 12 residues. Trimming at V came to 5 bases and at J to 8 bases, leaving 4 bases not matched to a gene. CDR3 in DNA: TGTGCCAGCAGCCCCAGGGGGCGAGGCTACACCTTC. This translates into CASSPRGRGYTF.

CDR3 in amino acids: CASSWRGHEQFF. CDR3 DNA sequence: TGTGCCAGCAGTTGGAGAGGGCATGAGCAGTTCTTC. The chain is built from TRBV28 and TRBJ2-1, with D maybe TRBD2 (5 bases). V was clipped by 4 bases and J by 8 bases, with 9 bases between them. Germline V lookup: CDR1 MDHEN, CDR2 SYDVKM. The CDR3 has 12 residues.

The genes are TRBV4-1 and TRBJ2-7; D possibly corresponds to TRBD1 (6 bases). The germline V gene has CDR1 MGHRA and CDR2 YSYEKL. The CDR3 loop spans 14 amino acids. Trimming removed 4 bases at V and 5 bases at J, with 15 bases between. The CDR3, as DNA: TGCGCCAGCAGCCCGACAGGAAATGTAGACGAGCAGTACTTC. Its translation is CASSPTGNVDEQYF.

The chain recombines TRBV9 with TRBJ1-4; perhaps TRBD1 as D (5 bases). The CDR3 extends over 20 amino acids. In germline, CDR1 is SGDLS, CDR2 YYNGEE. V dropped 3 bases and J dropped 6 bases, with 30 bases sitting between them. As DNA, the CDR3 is TGTGCCAGCAGCGCCTTACTTTCAGGGTTCGCACAAGTTAGGGATGAAAAACTGTTTTTT. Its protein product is CASSALLSGFAQVRDEKLFF.

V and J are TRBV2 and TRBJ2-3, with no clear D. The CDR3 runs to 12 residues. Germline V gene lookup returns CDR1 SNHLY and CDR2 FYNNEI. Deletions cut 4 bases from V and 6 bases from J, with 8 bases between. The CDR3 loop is CASSVSWDTQYF. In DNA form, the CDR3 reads TGTGCCAGCAGTGTTAGTTGGGATACGCAGTATTTT.

The CDR3 nucleotides read TGTGCCAGCAGTGAATCAGGGCCCTACACTGAAGCTTTCTTT. Translated: CASSESGPYTEAFF. The V and J genes are TRBV2 and TRBJ1-1; D is possibly TRBD1 (5 bases). Looked up from germline, CDR1 is SNHLY and CDR2 is FYNNEI. The V gene lost 2 bases and the J gene lost 3 bases, with 10 bases spanning the gap. This CDR3 is 14 amino acids long.

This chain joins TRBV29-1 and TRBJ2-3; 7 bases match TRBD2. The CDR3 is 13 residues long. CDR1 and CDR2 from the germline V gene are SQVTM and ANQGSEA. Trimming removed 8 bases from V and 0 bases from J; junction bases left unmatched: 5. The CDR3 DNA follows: TGCAGCCTAATTAGCGGGAGCACAGATACGCAGTATTTT. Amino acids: CSLISGSTDTQYF.

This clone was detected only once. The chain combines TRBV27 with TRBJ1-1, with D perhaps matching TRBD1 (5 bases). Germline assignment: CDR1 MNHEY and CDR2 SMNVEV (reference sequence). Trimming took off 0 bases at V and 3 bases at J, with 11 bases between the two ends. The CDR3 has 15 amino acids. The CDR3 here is CASSLSPGDYTEAFF. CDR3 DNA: TGTGCCAGCAGTTTATCTCCCGGGGACTACACTGAAGCTTTCTTT.

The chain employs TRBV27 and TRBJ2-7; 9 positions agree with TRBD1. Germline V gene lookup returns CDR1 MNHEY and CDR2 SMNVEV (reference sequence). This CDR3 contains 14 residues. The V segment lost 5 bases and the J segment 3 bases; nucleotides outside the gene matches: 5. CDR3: CASSPQGASYEQYF. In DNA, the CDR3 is TGTGCCAGCAGTCCACAGGGGGCGAGCTACGAGCAGTACTTC.

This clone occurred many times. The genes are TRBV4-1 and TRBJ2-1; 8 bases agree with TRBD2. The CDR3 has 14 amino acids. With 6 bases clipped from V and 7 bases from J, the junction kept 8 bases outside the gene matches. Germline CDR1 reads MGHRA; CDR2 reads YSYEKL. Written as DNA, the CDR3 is TGCGCCAGCAGAAACGGGAGGGCCGGGAATGAGCAGTTCTTC. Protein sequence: CASRNGRAGNEQFF.

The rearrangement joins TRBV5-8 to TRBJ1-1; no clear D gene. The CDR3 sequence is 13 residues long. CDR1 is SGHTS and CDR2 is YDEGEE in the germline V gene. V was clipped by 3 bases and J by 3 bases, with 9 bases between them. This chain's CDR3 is CASSWELHTEAFF. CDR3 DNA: TGTGCCAGCAGCTGGGAGTTACACACTGAAGCTTTCTTT.

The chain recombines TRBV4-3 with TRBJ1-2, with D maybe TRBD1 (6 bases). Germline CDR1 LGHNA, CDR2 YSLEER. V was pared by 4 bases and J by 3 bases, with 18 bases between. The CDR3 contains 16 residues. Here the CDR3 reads CASSPGVSRVYYGYTF. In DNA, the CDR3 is TGCGCCAGCAGCCCAGGGGTTAGCAGGGTTTACTATGGCTACACCTTC.

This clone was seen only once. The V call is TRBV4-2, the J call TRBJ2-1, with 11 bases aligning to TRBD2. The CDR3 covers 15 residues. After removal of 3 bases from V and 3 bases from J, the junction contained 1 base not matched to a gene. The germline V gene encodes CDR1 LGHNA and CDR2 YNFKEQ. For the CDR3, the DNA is TGTGCCAGCAGCCAGACTAGCGGGATCTACAATGAGCAGTTCTTC. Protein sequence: CASSQTSGIYNEQFF.